The rows below give T cell receptor beta chains drawn from one sample of a study of blood T cell repertoires in COVID-19. The assay was immunoSEQ multiplex PCR, and TCRdb's table has in-frame clones only and misses some. The table includes 85,000 to 100,000 clones, 80% detected once. The sequencing sample was made of peripheral blood. These receptors were collected from a man aged 45-65 years who had recovered from COVID-19. Both conserved end residues are part of each CDR3. A D gene is named only where the DNA matches it firmly. Rows may omit the clone size; those that give it use once, few, many or a size class.

j_gene | abundance | d_gene | v_gene | CDR3aa | CDR3nt
TRBJ2-7 | - | TRBD1 | TRBV9 | CASSPAGQGSYEQYF | TGTGCCAGCAGCCCTGCGGGACAGGGAAGCTACGAGCAGTACTTC
TRBJ1-2 | - | - | TRBV12-3/TRBV12-4 | CASSLGPLNGYTF | TGTGCCAGCAGTTTGGGGCCTCTGAATGGCTACACCTTC
TRBJ1-5 | - | TRBD1 | TRBV19 | CASRVQQGAGNQPQHF | TGTGCCAGTAGGGTCCAACAGGGGGCGGGGAATCAGCCCCAGCATTTT
TRBJ2-7 | - | - | TRBV27 | CASSFQRDYEQYF | TGTGCCAGCAGTTTCCAGCGTGACTACGAGCAGTACTTC
TRBJ2-1 | - | - | TRBV9 | CASSVLGTPYNEQFF | TGTGCCAGCAGCGTGCTCGGGACTCCCTACAATGAGCAGTTCTTC
TRBJ1-4 | - | TRBD1 | TRBV5-1 | CASSRGQGREKLFF | TGCGCCAGCAGCCGCGGACAGGGCCGGGAAAAACTGTTTTTT
TRBJ2-7 | - | TRBD1 | TRBV19 | CASSIESEDRGDEQYF | TGTGCCAGTAGTATAGAGTCCGAGGACAGGGGTGACGAGCAGTACTTC
TRBJ2-5 | - | - | TRBV9 | CASSQGGGGETQYF | TGTGCCAGCAGCCAGGGAGGGGGAGGGGAGACCCAGTACTTC
TRBJ1-1 | - | - | TRBV18 | CASSPVNGLLNTEAFF | TGTGCCAGCTCACCCGTGAATGGACTCTTAAACACTGAAGCTTTCTTT
TRBJ2-5 | - | TRBD2 | TRBV7-6 | CASSLGLGGGQETQYF | TGTGCCAGCAGCTTAGGTTTGGGCGGGGGGCAAGAGACCCAGTACTTC
TRBJ2-1 | - | - | TRBV30 | CAWSVFSVGGVEDNEQFF | TGTGCCTGGAGTGTATTCTCTGTTGGAGGGGTTGAAGACAATGAGCAGTTCTTC
TRBJ2-7 | - | TRBD1 | TRBV28 | CASSRTGYEQYF | TGTGCCAGCAGTCGGACAGGCTACGAGCAGTACTTC
TRBJ2-3 | many | - | TRBV3-1/TRBV3-2 | CASSQDWDSGSTDTQYF | TGTGCCAGCAGCCAAGATTGGGACTCCGGTAGCACAGATACGCAGTATTTT
TRBJ2-7 | - | TRBD1 | TRBV6-6 | CASSYSGTGSNEQYF | TGTGCCAGCAGTTACTCTGGGACAGGGAGCAACGAGCAGTACTTC
TRBJ2-5 | - | - | TRBV5-5 | CASSLQGVSQETQYF | TGTGCCAGCAGCTTACAGGGAGTGAGCCAAGAGACCCAGTACTTC
TRBJ1-5 | - | TRBD1 | TRBV20-1 | CSASQGGINQPQHF | TGCAGTGCTAGTCAGGGGGGAATCAATCAGCCCCAGCATTTT
TRBJ1-2 | - | TRBD1 | TRBV2 | CASAPGQGSFPPAKGYTF | TGTGCCAGCGCCCCTGGACAGGGATCTTTCCCCCCTGCTAAGGGCTACACCTTC
TRBJ2-1 | - | TRBD2 | TRBV27 | CASSFRVVAGIFNEQFF | TGTGCCAGCAGTTTTAGGGTGGTAGCGGGGATTTTCAATGAGCAGTTCTTC
TRBJ2-7 | - | TRBD1 | TRBV6-5 | CASSYSGTGSSYEQYF | TGTGCCAGCAGTTACTCCGGGACAGGGAGCTCCTACGAGCAGTACTTC
TRBJ2-2 | - | - | TRBV10-1 | CASSENRRGRTGELFF | TGCGCCAGCAGTGAGAATCGGCGGGGACGCACCGGGGAGCTGTTTTTT
TRBJ2-3 | once | TRBD2 | TRBV6-5 | CASSPRGYGPDTQYF | TGTGCCAGCAGCCCGCGGGGGTACGGTCCAGATACGCAGTATTTT
TRBJ1-5 | - | - | TRBV28 | CASTTGSGNQPQHF | TGTGCCAGCACGACGGGGAGTGGCAATCAGCCCCAGCATTTT
TRBJ1-1 | few | TRBD1 | TRBV29-1 | CSDRIGGNTEAFF | TGCAGCGACCGGATAGGGGGCAACACTGAAGCTTTCTTT